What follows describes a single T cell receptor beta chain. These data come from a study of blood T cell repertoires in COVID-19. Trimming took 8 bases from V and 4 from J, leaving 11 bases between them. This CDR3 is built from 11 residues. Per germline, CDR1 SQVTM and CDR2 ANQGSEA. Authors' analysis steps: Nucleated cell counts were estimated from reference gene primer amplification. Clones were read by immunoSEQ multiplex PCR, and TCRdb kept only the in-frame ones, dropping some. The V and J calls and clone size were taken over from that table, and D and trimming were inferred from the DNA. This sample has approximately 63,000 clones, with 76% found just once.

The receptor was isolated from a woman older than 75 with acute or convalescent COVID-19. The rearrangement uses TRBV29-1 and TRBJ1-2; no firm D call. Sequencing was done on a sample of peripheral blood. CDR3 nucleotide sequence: TGCAGCATCACCCTTAGCTATGGCTACACCTTC. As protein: CSITLSYGYTF.